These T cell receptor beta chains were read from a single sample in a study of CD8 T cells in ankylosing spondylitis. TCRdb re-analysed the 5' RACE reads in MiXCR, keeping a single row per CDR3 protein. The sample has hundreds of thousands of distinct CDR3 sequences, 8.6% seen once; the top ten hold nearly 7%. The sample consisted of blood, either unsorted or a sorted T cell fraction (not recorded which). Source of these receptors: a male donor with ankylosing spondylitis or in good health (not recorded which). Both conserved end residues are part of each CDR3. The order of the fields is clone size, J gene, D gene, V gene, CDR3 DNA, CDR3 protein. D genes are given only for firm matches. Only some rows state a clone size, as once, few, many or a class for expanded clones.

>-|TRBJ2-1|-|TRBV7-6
TGTGCCAGCAGCTTTGGGGGCGTCTACAATGAGCAGTTCTTC
CASSFGGVYNEQFF
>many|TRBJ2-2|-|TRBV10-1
TGCGCCAGCAGTGGGGTTGCCGGGGAGCTGTTTTTT
CASSGVAGELFF
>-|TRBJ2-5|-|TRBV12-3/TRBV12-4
TGTGCCAGCAGCCGGACAGCGGGACTACAAGAGACCCAGTACTTC
CASSRTAGLQETQYF
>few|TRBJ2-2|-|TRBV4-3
TGCGCCAGCAGCCAAGATAAGGGCGGCGCTGGCACCGGGGAGCTGTTTTTT
CASSQDKGGAGTGELFF
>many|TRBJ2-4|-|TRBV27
TGTGCCAGCAGCAAGGGCGGGACCCCTCAAAACATTCAGTACTTC
CASSKGGTPQNIQYF
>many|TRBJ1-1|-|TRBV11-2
TGTGCCAGCAGCTCTTGGGCACAGAAGAACACTGAAGCTTTCTTT
CASSSWAQKNTEAFF
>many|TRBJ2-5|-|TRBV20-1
TGCAGTGCGCACCCGGGACGGATGCAAGAGACCCAGTACTTC
CSAHPGRMQETQYF
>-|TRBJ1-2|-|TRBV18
TGTGCCAGCTCACCAGCAGGAACTAACTATGGCTACACCTTC
CASSPAGTNYGYTF
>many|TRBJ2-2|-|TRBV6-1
TGTGCCAGCAGTGAAGCCCATGGCGCCGCCGGGGAGCTGTTTTTT
CASSEAHGAAGELFF
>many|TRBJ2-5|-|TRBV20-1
TGCAGCATCAACCGGGAAGGGTTTGAGACCCAGTACTTC
CSINREGFETQYF
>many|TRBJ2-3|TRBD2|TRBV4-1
TGCGCCAGCAGCCAAGGGAGTCTAGCGGGAGGGATAGATACGCAGTATTTT
CASSQGSLAGGIDTQYF
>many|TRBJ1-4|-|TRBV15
TGTGCCACCAGCACGATCCACCGGGGAAATGAAAAACTGTTTTTT
CATSTIHRGNEKLFF
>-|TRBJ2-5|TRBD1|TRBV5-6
TGTGCCAGCAGCGTGACAGGGGCGAGGGAGACCCAGTACTTC
CASSVTGARETQYF
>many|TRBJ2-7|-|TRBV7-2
TGTGCCAGCAGGCCCGGGACCGCAAGCTCCTACGAGCAGTACTTC
CASRPGTASSYEQYF
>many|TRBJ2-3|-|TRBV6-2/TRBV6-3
TGTGCCAGCAGTTATCGTTCCTACCTTAGCACAGATACGCAGTATTTT
CASSYRSYLSTDTQYF
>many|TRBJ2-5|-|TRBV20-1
TGCAGTCTTAGTAGGAGAGCGGGAGAGACCCAGTACTTC
CSLSRRAGETQYF
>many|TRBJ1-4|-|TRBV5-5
TGTGCCAGCAGCTTAGAAGGCTCCGCGGGGGAAAAACTGTTTTTT
CASSLEGSAGEKLFF
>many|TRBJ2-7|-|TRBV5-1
TGCGCCAGCAGCTGGACGGGGATCGAGCAGTACTTC
CASSWTGIEQYF
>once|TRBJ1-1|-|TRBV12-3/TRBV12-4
TGTGCCAGCAGTTCCCAGACAGGCCATACTTTCTTT
CASSSQTGHTFF
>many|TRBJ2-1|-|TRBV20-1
TGCAGTGCGACGGGGTTCGGTGCCAATGAGCAGTTCTTC
CSATGFGANEQFF
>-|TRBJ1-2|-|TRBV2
TGTGCCAGCTCGCTGAACTGGGATAACTATGGCTACACCTTC
CASSLNWDNYGYTF
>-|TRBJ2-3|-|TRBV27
TGTGCCAGCAGTTCCCTGGGTACAGATACGCAGTATTTT
CASSSLGTDTQYF